The 16 T cell receptor beta chains below all came from one sample that was sequenced in a study. TCRdb itself ran the 5' RACE reads through MiXCR, one entry per CDR3 protein. This table has roughly 300 distinct CDR3 sequences, about 6.8% appearing once. The sequenced sample consisted of effector memory T cells from blood PBMCs. Subset indicated: effector memory CD4+ T cells. Receptors originate from a male donor with HIV.

The CDR3: CASREGPGEQFF. CDR3 nucleotide sequence: TGTGCCAGCAGGGAGGGGCCCGGTGAGCAGTTCTTC. This sequence joins TRBV2 and TRBJ2-1, with D perhaps matching TRBD2 (6 bases). The CDR3 extends over 12 amino acids. Germline V gene data show CDR1 as SNHLY and CDR2 as FYNNEI. V was trimmed by 6 bases and J by 9 bases, leaving 12 bases between them.

This chain uses TRBV19 with TRBJ2-5; 10 bases map to TRBD1. CDR3 length equals 17 residues. V dropped 7 bases and J dropped 4; count of bases not matched to a gene: 15. The germline CDR1 and CDR2 sequences are LNHDA and SQIVND (reference sequence). CDR3 amino acids: CASTPHRDRGLRETQYF. The CDR3 DNA follows: TGTGCCAGTACCCCCCACCGGGACAGGGGCCTGCGAGAGACCCAGTACTTC.

About this clonotype: It may be a read error: a sequence one base away is much more abundant. The gene calls are TRBV12-2 and TRBJ2-7; the D segment call TRBD1 is taken from the table without a DNA check. TRBV12-2 is shown as a pseudogene. The CDR3 spans 17 residues. The CDR3 sequence: CASRADVGTAGAYEQYV. For the CDR3, the DNA is TGTGCAAGTCGCGCGGATGTCGGGACAGCCGGGGCCTACGAGCAGTACGTC.

By share, this clonotype counts as medium-sized. The V call is TRBV2, the J call TRBJ1-2; 8 bases map to TRBD1. Germline loops: CDR1 SNHLY, CDR2 FYNNEI. The CDR3 is made up of 13 amino acids. V trimming: 7 bases; J trimming: 8 bases; junction bases outside the gene matches: 9. The CDR3 spells CASTGQGIEGYTF. As DNA, the CDR3 is TGTGCCAGCACCGGACAGGGAATAGAGGGCTACACCTTC.

This clonotype was found a few times. This rearrangement joins TRBV3-1 to TRBJ1-1; 8 positions match TRBD1. J lost 5 bases, V lost 4 bases, and 9 bases had no gene match. Germline CDR1 LGHDT, CDR2 YNNKEL (reference sequence). The CDR3 length is 15 residues. CDR3 protein: CASSPITGGRTEAFF. The CDR3, as DNA: TGTGCCAGCAGCCCGATCACAGGGGGGAGAACTGAAGCTTTCTTT.

In its sample, this clonotype is medium-sized (0.01 to 0.1%). This chain joins TRBV5-1 and TRBJ2-1; TRBD1 matches at 11 bases. The CDR3 sequence is 16 residues long. V trimming: 4 bases; J trimming: 8 bases; junction bases outside the gene matches: 11. The V gene's germline CDR1 is SGHRS and CDR2 YFSETQ. The CDR3 DNA is TGCGCCAGCAGCAGATCTCCGGGACAGGGGGGCGATGAGCAGTTCTTC. It encodes CASSRSPGQGGDEQFF.

The chain combines TRBV7-9 with TRBJ1-4; tentative D call: TRBD1 (5 bases). The CDR3 sequence is 14 residues long. The germline V and J ends were trimmed by 8 bases and 0 bases, with 10 bases remaining between them. Germline lookup yields CDR1 SEHNR and CDR2 FQNEAQ (reference sequence). The CDR3 DNA reads as TGTGCCAGCGCTGTGGGGGCAACTAATGAAAAACTGTTTTTT. Translation: CASAVGATNEKLFF. Full variable domain (missing parts from reference TRBV7-9 and TRBJ1-4): DTGVSQNPRHKITKRGQNVTFRCDPISEHNRLYWYRQTLGQGPEFLTYFQNEAQLEKSRLLSDRFSAERPKGSFSTLEIQRTEQGDSAMYLCASAVGATNEKLFFGSGTQLSVL.

This clonotype was observed a few times. This chain uses TRBV9 with TRBJ2-3, with unresolved D. Trimming left V 5 bases short and J 3 bases short, with 16 bases between. Germline assignment: CDR1 SGDLS and CDR2 YYNGEE. This CDR3 comprises 15 residues. The CDR3 loop is CASSSHPATTDTQYF. The CDR3 DNA reads TGTGCCAGCAGTTCCCACCCAGCGACGACAGATACGCAGTATTTT.

This clonotype ranks as medium-sized. The genes are TRBV20-1 and TRBJ2-3, with D unresolved. CDR3 size: 12 residues. Looked up from germline, CDR1 is DFQATT and CDR2 is SNEGSKA (reference sequence). The ends were cut back, 4 bases at V and 0 bases at J, with 5 bases in the middle. The CDR3, as DNA: TGCAGTGCTATTGGGAGCACAGATACGCAGTATTTT. Protein: CSAIGSTDTQYF.

J is TRBJ2-7 and V is TRBV10-3; D assignment may be TRBD1 or TRBD2 (5 bases each). This CDR3 has 15 amino acids. Germline CDR1 and CDR2: ENHRY and SYGVKD. V lost 2 bases, J lost 2 bases, and 13 bases lay in between. The CDR3 DNA is TGTGCCATCAGTGAGCCGGGGCTCAGCGCCTACGAGCAGTACTTC. Amino acids: CAISEPGLSAYEQYF.

The V gene is TRBV21-1, the J gene TRBJ1-2; TRBD1 is taken as the D call from the table, unchecked against the DNA. TRBV21-1 is a pseudogene. The CDR3 spans 17 residues. CDR3 sequence: CASSRGGLEGYLHGYTF. As DNA, the CDR3 is TGTGCCAGCAGCAGGGGCGGATTGGAGGGGTACCTACATGGCTACACCTTC.

This clonotype rates as medium-sized. The rearrangement links TRBV12-2 to TRBJ2-7; TRBD1 is the table's D call, not checked against the DNA. TRBV12-2 counts as a pseudogene. The CDR3 length is 17 residues. CDR3 in amino acids: CASRADAGTAGAYEQYV. CDR3 coding DNA: TGTGCAAGTCGCGCGGATGCCGGGACAGCCGGGGCCTACGAGCAGTACGTC.

This clonotype was seen more than once but under ten times. V is TRBV6-1 and J is TRBJ1-2; D gene ambiguous. V was pared by 2 bases and J by 4 bases, with 5 bases between. The germline gives CDR1 MNHNS, CDR2 SASEGT. The CDR3 loop spans 12 amino acids. The CDR3 DNA sequence: TGTGCCAGCAGTGAACAGGCCTATGGCTACACCTTC. This translates into CASSEQAYGYTF.

The chain links TRBV6-5 to TRBJ2-1; D not resolved. The germline V gene has CDR1 MNHEY and CDR2 SVGAGI. This CDR3 has 16 amino acids. V was clipped by 8 bases and J by 0 bases, with 17 bases between them. This CDR3 reads CASGPQRTSSYNEQFF. The CDR3 region has the DNA TGTGCCAGCGGCCCCCAGCGAACGAGCTCCTACAATGAGCAGTTCTTC.

Judged by abundance, this clonotype is medium-sized. V is TRBV6-4 and J is TRBJ2-1; 8 bases align to TRBD1. This CDR3 has 15 residues. V was clipped by 8 bases and J by 0 bases; unmatched bases: 6. Per germline, CDR1 MRHNA and CDR2 SNTAGT. CDR3 residues: CASSPGTGSYNEQFF. CDR3 coding DNA: TGTGCCAGCTCTCCTGGGACAGGCTCCTACAATGAGCAGTTCTTC.

This clonotype was picked up a small number of times. The chain employs TRBV10-3 and TRBJ1-1, with D perhaps matching TRBD1 (5 bases). Germline V gene lookup returns CDR1 ENHRY and CDR2 SYGVKD. V lost 2 bases and J lost 6, with 19 bases in between. The CDR3 runs 16 residues. The CDR3: CAISEAVGTIGAEAFF. The CDR3 DNA reads TGTGCCATCAGTGAGGCGGTCGGGACCATAGGGGCTGAAGCTTTCTTT.